This T cell receptor (beta chain) was captured in a study of T cells of healthy individuals. TCRdb reanalysed the 5' RACE reads using MiXCR and keeps one entry per CDR3 protein. The table lists about 41,000 distinct CDR3 sequences, 4% to 5.5% of them singletons. After removal of 1 base from V and 6 bases from J, the junction contained 8 bases not matched to a gene. The CDR3 is made up of 16 amino acids. Per germline, CDR1 LGHNA and CDR2 YSLEER. This clonotype was seen at least ten times. The chain is built from TRBV4-3 and TRBJ2-3; 9 bases are shared with TRBD2. The clonotype was recovered from a human donor in good health. The CDR3 sequence: CASSQGAGGPADTQYF. In DNA, the CDR3 is TGCGCCAGCAGCCAAGGGGCGGGAGGGCCGGCTGATACGCAGTATTTT.